This TCR beta chain was captured in a study of T-cell memory formation after mild COVID-19. General study points: The pre-infection memory compartment contained some responding clones, suggesting cross-reactive memory joined. Contracting clones localized mainly to CM and EM when CD4+ and mainly to EMRA when CD8+. Among clones contracting day 15 to 85, CD4/CD8 was balanced, whereas later expanders leaned CD4+.

TCR alpha and TCR beta cDNA libraries with sample barcodes and UMIs came from 5'RACE using constant-segment primers. TCRdb fed the 5' RACE reads into MiXCR, producing one record per CDR3 protein. The sample lists some 150,000 distinct CDR3 sequences; approximately 25% were seen once. This clonotype was found a few times. Its matching antigen is unknown. CDR3 length: 13 residues. Trimming removed 6 bases from V and 2 bases from J, with 13 bases in between. Germline CDR1 reads DFQATT; CDR2 reads SNEGSKA (reference sequence). This sequence originates from an adult woman who had mild COVID-19 (a few samples of this study predate the infection). Cell type and time point are not known. Input material: PBMCs or a T cell subset sorted from them (not recorded which). This chain links TRBV20-1 with TRBJ2-5, with TRBD1 as a possible D gene (5 bases). The CDR3 region is CSAPGRQQETQYF. For the CDR3, the DNA is TGCAGTGCCCCGGGCCGACAGCAAGAGACCCAGTACTTC.